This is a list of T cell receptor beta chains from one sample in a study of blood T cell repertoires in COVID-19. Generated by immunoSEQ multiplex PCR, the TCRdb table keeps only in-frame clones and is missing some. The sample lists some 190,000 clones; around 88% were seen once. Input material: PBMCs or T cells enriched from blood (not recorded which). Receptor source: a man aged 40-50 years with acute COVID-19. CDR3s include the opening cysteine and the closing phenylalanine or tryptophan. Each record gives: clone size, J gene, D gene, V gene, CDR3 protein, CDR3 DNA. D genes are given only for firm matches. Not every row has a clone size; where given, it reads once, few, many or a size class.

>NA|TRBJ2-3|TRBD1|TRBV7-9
CASRGPFRTDTQYF
TGTGCCAGTAGGGGGCCGTTCCGGACAGATACGCAGTATTTT
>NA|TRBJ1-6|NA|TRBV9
CASSVARALSPLHF
TGTGCCAGCAGCGTAGCGAGAGCACTTTCACCCCTCCACTTT
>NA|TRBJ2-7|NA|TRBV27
CASSFRPTGESSYEQYF
TGTGCCAGCAGTTTCCGTCCGACGGGAGAATCCTCCTACGAGCAGTACTTC
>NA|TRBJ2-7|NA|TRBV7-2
CASSQSGPAGVSYEQYF
TGTGCCAGCAGCCAAAGCGGTCCGGCAGGCGTCTCCTACGAGCAGTACTTC
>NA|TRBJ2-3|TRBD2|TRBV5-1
CASSLAGRGTDTQYF
TGCGCCAGCAGCTTGGCCGGGAGGGGCACAGATACGCAGTATTTT
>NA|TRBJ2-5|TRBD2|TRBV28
CASKTLAVQETQYF
TGTGCCAGCAAGACCCTAGCGGTCCAAGAGACCCAGTACTTC
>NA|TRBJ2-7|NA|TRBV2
CASSEYHGYEQYF
TGTGCCAGCAGTGAATATCACGGCTACGAGCAGTACTTC
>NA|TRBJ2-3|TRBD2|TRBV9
CASSVGLAGVDTQYF
TGTGCCAGCAGCGTGGGTCTAGCGGGAGTGGATACGCAGTATTTT
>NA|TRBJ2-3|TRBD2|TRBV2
CASSGLAGSSTDTQYF
TGTGCCAGCAGCGGACTAGCGGGGTCAAGCACAGATACGCAGTATTTT
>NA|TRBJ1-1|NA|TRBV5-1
CASLEGVGGTEAFF
TGCGCCAGCCTCGAGGGTGTGGGCGGGACTGAAGCTTTCTTT
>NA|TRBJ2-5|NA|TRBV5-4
CASSLPGRNQETQYF
TGTGCCAGCAGCTTGCCCGGGAGAAACCAAGAGACCCAGTACTTC
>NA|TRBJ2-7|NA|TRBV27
CASSGDYPTYEQYF
TGTGCCAGCAGTGGTGACTATCCTACCTACGAGCAGTACTTC
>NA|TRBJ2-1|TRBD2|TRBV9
CASSDPSGRINEQFF
TGTGCCAGCAGCGATCCTAGCGGGAGAATAAATGAGCAGTTCTTC
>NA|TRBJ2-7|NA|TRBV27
CASSLGLGELAYEQYF
TGTGCCAGCAGTTTGGGCTTGGGCGAACTTGCCTACGAGCAGTACTTC
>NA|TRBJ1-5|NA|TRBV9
CASSVSSVGQPQHF
TGTGCCAGCAGCGTATCATCGGTTGGTCAGCCCCAGCATTTT
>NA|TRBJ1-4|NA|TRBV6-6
CASSRTANNEKLFF
TGTGCCAGCAGTCGGACAGCCAATAATGAAAAACTGTTTTTT
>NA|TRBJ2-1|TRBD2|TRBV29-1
CSVDTSGTHNEQFF
TGCAGCGTTGATACTAGCGGGACCCACAATGAGCAGTTCTTC
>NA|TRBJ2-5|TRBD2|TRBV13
CASRPTSGRAGLGETQYF
TGTGCCAGCAGACCTACTAGCGGGAGGGCCGGCCTGGGAGAGACCCAGTACTTC
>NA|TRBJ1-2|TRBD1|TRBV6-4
CASSPTPTTGYNYGYTF
TGTGCCAGCAGTCCAACACCTACGACAGGGTACAACTATGGCTACACCTTC
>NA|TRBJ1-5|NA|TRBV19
CASSWGGSNQPQHF
TGTGCCAGTAGTTGGGGAGGAAGCAATCAGCCCCAGCATTTT
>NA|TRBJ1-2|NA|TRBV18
CASSPGHRTMSYTF
TGTGCCAGCTCACCGGGACATCGTACTATGAGCTACACCTTC
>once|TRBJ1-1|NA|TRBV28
CASSSHRVTEAFF
TGTGCCAGCAGTTCCCACAGGGTTACTGAAGCTTTCTTT
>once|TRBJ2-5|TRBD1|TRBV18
CASSPGTGGGETQYF
TGTGCCAGCTCACCAGGGACAGGGGGCGGAGAGACCCAGTACTTC
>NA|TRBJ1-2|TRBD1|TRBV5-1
CASSLAPDREGGYTF
TGCGCCAGCAGCTTAGCCCCTGACAGGGAAGGCGGCTACACCTTC
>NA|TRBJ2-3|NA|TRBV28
CASSPSSVTDTQYF
TGTGCCAGCAGTCCCTCTAGTGTCACAGATACGCAGTATTTT
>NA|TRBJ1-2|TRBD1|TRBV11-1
CASSLDRVGSDTGYTF
TGTGCCAGCAGCCTCGACAGGGTAGGGAGTGATACTGGCTACACCTTC
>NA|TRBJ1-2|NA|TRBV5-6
CASSPRGTFTFTF
TGTGCCAGTTCCCCCCGAGGGACATTCACTTTCACCTTC
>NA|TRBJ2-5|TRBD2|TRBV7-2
CASSFIGLAGETQYF
TGTGCCAGCAGCTTTATAGGACTAGCGGGAGAGACCCAGTACTTC
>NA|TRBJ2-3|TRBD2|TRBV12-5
CASGLQGLAGGPTDTQYF
TGTGCTAGTGGTTTGCAGGGACTAGCGGGAGGACCCACAGATACGCAGTATTTT
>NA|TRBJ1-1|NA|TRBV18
CASSSTPNTEAFF
TGTGCCAGCTCAAGTACACCGAACACTGAAGCTTTCTTT
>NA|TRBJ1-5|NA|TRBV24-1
CATSDWTGNQPQHF
TGTGCCACCAGTGACTGGACAGGCAATCAGCCCCAGCATTTT
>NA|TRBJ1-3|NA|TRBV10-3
CAIRYEGLTGNTIYF
TGTGCCATCAGATATGAGGGTCTTACTGGAAACACCATATATTTT
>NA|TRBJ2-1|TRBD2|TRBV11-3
CASSLDGGTRGNEQFF
TGTGCCAGCAGCTTAGATGGGGGGACTAGAGGCAATGAGCAGTTCTTC
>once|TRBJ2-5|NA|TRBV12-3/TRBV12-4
CASSFGETQYF
TGTGCCAGCAGTTTCGGAGAGACCCAGTACTTC
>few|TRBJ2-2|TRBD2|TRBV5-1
CASSDSGKNTGELFF
TGCGCCAGCAGCGATAGCGGGAAGAACACCGGGGAGCTGTTTTTT
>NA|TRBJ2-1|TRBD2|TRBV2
CANRLAGGYNEQFF
TGTGCCAACCGACTAGCGGGGGGGTACAATGAGCAGTTCTTC
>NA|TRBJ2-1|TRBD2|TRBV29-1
CSVERGLGDHYNEQFF
TGCAGCGTTGAACGGGGACTAGGGGATCACTACAATGAGCAGTTCTTC
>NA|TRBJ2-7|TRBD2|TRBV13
CASSESGLAGGPHEQYF
TGTGCCAGCAGCGAGTCGGGACTAGCGGGAGGGCCCCACGAGCAGTACTTC
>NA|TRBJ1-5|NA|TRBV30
CAWSVIDRPDQPQHF
TGTGCCTGGAGTGTAATAGATCGTCCCGATCAGCCCCAGCATTTT
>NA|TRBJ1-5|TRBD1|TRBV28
CASSRDPGQGVLRGNQPQHF
TGTGCCAGCAGTAGAGATCCGGGACAGGGGGTTTTGAGGGGCAATCAGCCCCAGCATTTT
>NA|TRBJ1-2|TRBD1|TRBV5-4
CASSLVGTEIGSGYTF
TGTGCCAGCAGCTTGGTTGGGACAGAAATAGGCAGTGGCTACACCTTC
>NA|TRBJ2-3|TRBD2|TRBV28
CASKLAGAAGDTQYF
TGTGCCAGCAAGCTAGCGGGAGCAGCGGGAGATACGCAGTATTTT
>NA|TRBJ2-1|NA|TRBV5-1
CASSPSFPGLNEQFF
TGCGCCAGCAGCCCAAGCTTCCCAGGTCTCAATGAGCAGTTCTTC
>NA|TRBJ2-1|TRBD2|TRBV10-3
CAIGVTSVEQFF
TGTGCCATCGGGGTTACTAGCGTAGAGCAGTTCTTC
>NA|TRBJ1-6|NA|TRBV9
CASSVRRVPASNSPLHF
TGTGCCAGCAGCGTACGGCGGGTTCCAGCCAGTAATTCACCCCTCCACTTT
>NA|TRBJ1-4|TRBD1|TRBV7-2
CASSPDRMEKLFF
TGTGCCAGCAGCCCGGACAGGATGGAAAAACTGTTTTTT
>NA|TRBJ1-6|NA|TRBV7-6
CASSSSARYNSPLHF
TGTGCCAGCAGCTCGTCCGCTAGATATAATTCACCCCTCCACTTT
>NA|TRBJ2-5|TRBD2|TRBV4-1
CASSQDGGKETQYF
TGCGCCAGCAGCCAAGACGGGGGGAAAGAGACCCAGTACTTC
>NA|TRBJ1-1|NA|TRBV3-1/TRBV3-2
CASSPTRVDWPLINTEAFF
TGTGCCAGCAGCCCAACGAGAGTAGACTGGCCGCTGATAAACACTGAAGCTTTCTTT
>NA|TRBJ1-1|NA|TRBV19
CASSIKGSAEAFF
TGTGCCAGTAGTATAAAAGGGAGTGCTGAAGCTTTCTTT
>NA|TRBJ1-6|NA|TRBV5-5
CASSLDGGSPYNSPLHF
TGTGCCAGCAGCTTGGACGGGGGGAGCCCTTATAATTCACCCCTCCACTTT
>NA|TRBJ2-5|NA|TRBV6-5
CASRRGAGETQYF
TGTGCCAGTCGCCGCGGGGCAGGGGAGACCCAGTACTTC
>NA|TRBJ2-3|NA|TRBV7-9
CASSLRENRGTDTQYF
TGTGCCAGCAGCTTAAGAGAAAACAGGGGCACAGATACGCAGTATTTT
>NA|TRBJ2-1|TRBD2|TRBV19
CASSIDRGGREDNEQFF
TGTGCCAGTAGTATAGATCGGGGCGGGAGAGAGGACAATGAGCAGTTCTTC
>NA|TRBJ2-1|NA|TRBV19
CASSVSSTYNEQFF
TGTGCCAGTAGTGTATCTAGCACCTACAATGAGCAGTTCTTC
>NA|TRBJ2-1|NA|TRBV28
CASSLSGEQFF
TGTGCCAGCAGTTTAAGCGGCGAGCAGTTCTTC
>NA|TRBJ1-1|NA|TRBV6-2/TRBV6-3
CASSRSGVRGAFF
TGTGCCAGCAGCCGCTCAGGGGTTCGGGGAGCTTTCTTT